These T cell receptor beta chains were read from a single sample in a study of blood T cells in healthy people across ages. TCRdb re-derived calls from the 5' RACE reads in MiXCR, one entry per CDR3 protein. The sample lists 1.5 million to 2 million distinct CDR3 sequences, 28% occurring once. Sequenced input: blood. The receptors derive from a woman in her twenties or thirties in good health. Both conserved end residues are part of each CDR3.

v_gene | CDR3aa
TRBV20-1 | CSAPSNSYEQYF
TRBV7-9 | CASRLVSGYNEQFF
TRBV4-2 | CASSDEVGHLTSTNEKLFF
TRBV10-3 | CAIIESSGGYTDTQFF
TRBV6-6 | CASSYSLGGANVLTF
TRBV24-1 | CATSAGTSGGFQETQYF
TRBV7-2 | CASSLGAQVLYEQYF
TRBV11-2 | CASSSGHSGYEQYF
TRBV7-6 | CASSKLAGGDNEQFF
TRBV9 | CASSATGTYTDTQYF
TRBV9 | CASSARDPNSPTGELFF
TRBV30 | CAWSPPPGGSYEQYF
TRBV29-1 | CSVERGRGINEQYF
TRBV20-1 | CSARDQGTSGSNTGELFF